These T cell receptor beta chains were read from a single sample in a study of T cells in localized non-small cell lung cancer. The protocol was immunoSEQ multiplex PCR, while the TCRdb copy is restricted to in-frame clones and leaves out a portion. The top ten hold over 3.5% of the sample, which has around 92,000 clones, approximately 90% seen once. Here the sequenced sample was PBMCs, taken before any cancer treatment. The receptors were gathered from a woman between 40 and 69 years old with stage II squamous cell lung carcinoma. The CDR3 runs from the conserved cysteine through the conserved F or W. Fields, in order: D gene, J gene, clone size, V gene, CDR3 protein, CDR3 DNA. A D gene is named only where the DNA matches it firmly. A row's size may be missing; if present it is once, few, many or a size class.

D gene: -; J gene: TRBJ1-1; clone size: -; V gene: TRBV2; CDR3 protein: CASSEMGYTEAFF; CDR3 DNA: TGTGCCAGCAGTGAAATGGGTTACACTGAAGCTTTCTTT
D gene: -; J gene: TRBJ2-7; clone size: -; V gene: TRBV5-4; CDR3 protein: CASSPTGTTSYEQYF; CDR3 DNA: TGTGCCAGCAGCCCGACCGGGACAACCTCCTACGAGCAGTACTTC
D gene: -; J gene: TRBJ1-1; clone size: -; V gene: TRBV5-1; CDR3 protein: CASSLGENTEAFF; CDR3 DNA: TGCGCCAGCAGCTTGGGAGAGAACACTGAAGCTTTCTTT
D gene: -; J gene: TRBJ2-4; clone size: -; V gene: TRBV11-2; CDR3 protein: CASSTQQVGKNIQYF; CDR3 DNA: TGTGCCAGCAGCACCCAACAAGTCGGCAAAAACATTCAGTACTTC
D gene: -; J gene: TRBJ2-2; clone size: -; V gene: TRBV2; CDR3 protein: CASLPNTGELFF; CDR3 DNA: TGTGCCAGCCTCCCGAACACCGGGGAGCTGTTTTTT
D gene: -; J gene: TRBJ1-6; clone size: -; V gene: TRBV2; CDR3 protein: CASTSLAVGSPLHF; CDR3 DNA: TGTGCCAGCACCAGCCTAGCAGTGGGCTCACCCCTCCACTTT
D gene: -; J gene: TRBJ1-2; clone size: -; V gene: TRBV2; CDR3 protein: CASRETGIRGGYTF; CDR3 DNA: TGTGCCAGCAGGGAAACAGGGATTAGAGGTGGCTACACCTTC
D gene: -; J gene: TRBJ1-1; clone size: -; V gene: TRBV2; CDR3 protein: CASVMTANTEAFF; CDR3 DNA: TGTGCCAGCGTCATGACGGCGAACACTGAAGCTTTCTTT
D gene: TRBD1; J gene: TRBJ1-5; clone size: -; V gene: TRBV15; CDR3 protein: CATSRDRGLQPQHF; CDR3 DNA: TGTGCCACCAGCAGGGACAGGGGGCTTCAGCCCCAGCATTTT
D gene: TRBD1; J gene: TRBJ1-2; clone size: -; V gene: TRBV4-1; CDR3 protein: CASSSSGQGATNYGYTF; CDR3 DNA: TGCGCCAGCAGCTCTTCGGGACAGGGGGCTACTAACTATGGCTACACCTTC
D gene: -; J gene: TRBJ1-1; clone size: -; V gene: TRBV7-9; CDR3 protein: CASSSAGLVGAFF; CDR3 DNA: TGTGCCAGCAGCTCGGCCGGACTTGTGGGAGCTTTCTTT
D gene: -; J gene: TRBJ1-1; clone size: -; V gene: TRBV9; CDR3 protein: CASSVGGGAGILAEAFF; CDR3 DNA: TGTGCCAGCAGCGTAGGAGGGGGGGCAGGGATTTTGGCTGAAGCTTTCTTT
D gene: -; J gene: TRBJ2-1; clone size: -; V gene: TRBV25-1; CDR3 protein: CASSSGTTFYNEQFF; CDR3 DNA: TGTGCCAGCAGCTCCGGGACCACTTTCTACAATGAGCAGTTCTTC
D gene: -; J gene: TRBJ1-5; clone size: -; V gene: TRBV19; CDR3 protein: CATGGGGQPQHF; CDR3 DNA: TGTGCCACCGGGGGAGGAGGACAGCCCCAGCATTTT
D gene: -; J gene: TRBJ1-6; clone size: -; V gene: TRBV27; CDR3 protein: CASSAKTEFNSPLHF; CDR3 DNA: TGTGCCAGCAGTGCCAAGACAGAGTTTAATTCACCCCTCCACTTT
D gene: -; J gene: TRBJ2-2; clone size: few; V gene: TRBV7-6; CDR3 protein: CASSLVEMSGELFF; CDR3 DNA: TGTGCCAGCAGCTTAGTCGAGATGAGCGGGGAGCTGTTTTTT
D gene: TRBD1; J gene: TRBJ1-1; clone size: -; V gene: TRBV5-1; CDR3 protein: CASSLAWTGEAFF; CDR3 DNA: TGCGCCAGCAGCTTGGCCTGGACAGGAGAAGCTTTCTTT
D gene: -; J gene: TRBJ1-1; clone size: -; V gene: TRBV5-4; CDR3 protein: CASSLMGAAEAFF; CDR3 DNA: TGTGCCAGCAGCTTGATGGGGGCCGCTGAAGCTTTCTTT
D gene: -; J gene: TRBJ2-3; clone size: -; V gene: TRBV2; CDR3 protein: CASSLADTQYF; CDR3 DNA: TGTGCCAGCAGCCTGGCAGATACGCAGTATTTT
D gene: -; J gene: TRBJ2-1; clone size: -; V gene: TRBV19; CDR3 protein: CASSLPGPYNEQFF; CDR3 DNA: TGTGCCAGTAGTCTACCCGGGCCTTACAATGAGCAGTTCTTC
D gene: TRBD1; J gene: TRBJ2-1; clone size: -; V gene: TRBV4-2; CDR3 protein: CASSRGQGGYNEQFF; CDR3 DNA: TGTGCCAGCAGCCGGGGACAGGGAGGCTACAATGAGCAGTTCTTC
D gene: -; J gene: TRBJ2-2; clone size: -; V gene: TRBV6-5; CDR3 protein: CASSYWDNPGELFF; CDR3 DNA: TGTGCCAGCAGTTACTGGGACAATCCCGGGGAGCTGTTTTTT
D gene: -; J gene: TRBJ1-1; clone size: -; V gene: TRBV4-1; CDR3 protein: CASSQEGTRASEAFF; CDR3 DNA: TGCGCCAGCAGCCAAGAAGGGACTAGGGCCTCTGAAGCTTTCTTT
D gene: -; J gene: TRBJ2-1; clone size: -; V gene: TRBV5-1; CDR3 protein: CASGRPGVNEQFF; CDR3 DNA: TGCGCCAGCGGCAGGCCAGGGGTGAATGAGCAGTTCTTC
D gene: -; J gene: TRBJ2-1; clone size: -; V gene: TRBV5-4; CDR3 protein: CASSLQLLSYNEQFF; CDR3 DNA: TGTGCCAGCAGCTTACAGCTTCTTTCCTACAATGAGCAGTTCTTC
D gene: -; J gene: TRBJ2-7; clone size: -; V gene: TRBV29-1; CDR3 protein: CSVGSRRASYEQYF; CDR3 DNA: TGCAGCGTTGGCAGTAGGAGGGCATCCTACGAGCAGTACTTC
D gene: -; J gene: TRBJ2-7; clone size: -; V gene: TRBV10-2; CDR3 protein: CASSEFKLRLTAHEQYF; CDR3 DNA: TGCGCCAGCAGTGAGTTTAAACTCAGGCTTACCGCTCACGAGCAGTACTTC
D gene: -; J gene: TRBJ1-1; clone size: -; V gene: TRBV2; CDR3 protein: CASSELRGDTEAFF; CDR3 DNA: TGTGCCAGCAGTGAATTAAGGGGGGACACTGAAGCTTTCTTT
D gene: TRBD2; J gene: TRBJ2-5; clone size: -; V gene: TRBV14; CDR3 protein: CASSQEYGGVETQYF; CDR3 DNA: TGTGCCAGCAGCCAAGAATATGGGGGGGTGGAGACCCAGTACTTC
D gene: -; J gene: TRBJ2-5; clone size: -; V gene: TRBV6-1; CDR3 protein: CASRRDLRQETQYF; CDR3 DNA: TGTGCCAGCAGAAGGGACCTGAGACAAGAGACCCAGTACTTC
D gene: -; J gene: TRBJ2-3; clone size: -; V gene: TRBV10-1; CDR3 protein: CASSGSTDTQYF; CDR3 DNA: TGCGCCAGCAGTGGGAGCACAGATACGCAGTATTTT
D gene: TRBD1; J gene: TRBJ2-7; clone size: -; V gene: TRBV4-1; CDR3 protein: CASSQLWGQGYEQYF; CDR3 DNA: TGCGCCAGCAGCCAGTTGTGGGGACAGGGATACGAGCAGTACTTC
D gene: -; J gene: TRBJ2-7; clone size: -; V gene: TRBV6-5; CDR3 protein: CASSYGSRSYEQYF; CDR3 DNA: TGTGCCAGCAGTTACGGAAGCAGATCTTACGAGCAGTACTTC
D gene: -; J gene: TRBJ2-1; clone size: -; V gene: TRBV12-5; CDR3 protein: CASGLAYSEQFF; CDR3 DNA: TGTGCTAGTGGTTTGGCCTATAGCGAGCAGTTCTTC
D gene: -; J gene: TRBJ1-5; clone size: -; V gene: TRBV28; CDR3 protein: CASSLVGGDQPQHF; CDR3 DNA: TGTGCCAGCAGTTTAGTGGGAGGGGACCAGCCCCAGCATTTT
D gene: -; J gene: TRBJ2-5; clone size: -; V gene: TRBV6-1; CDR3 protein: CASAPSGVVQETQYF; CDR3 DNA: TGTGCCAGCGCCCCTTCAGGGGTGGTCCAAGAGACCCAGTACTTC
D gene: -; J gene: TRBJ1-5; clone size: -; V gene: TRBV4-2; CDR3 protein: CASSLSERSRVEPQHF; CDR3 DNA: TGTGCCAGCAGCCTTTCCGAGCGAAGTCGGGTTGAGCCCCAGCATTTT
D gene: -; J gene: TRBJ2-1; clone size: -; V gene: TRBV29-1; CDR3 protein: CSVGGEPNEQFF; CDR3 DNA: TGCAGCGTTGGAGGGGAACCAAATGAGCAGTTCTTC
D gene: TRBD1; J gene: TRBJ1-1; clone size: -; V gene: TRBV7-9; CDR3 protein: CASSPTTGRSTEAFF; CDR3 DNA: TGTGCCAGCAGCCCGACGACAGGGAGGTCCACTGAAGCTTTCTTT
D gene: -; J gene: TRBJ2-3; clone size: -; V gene: TRBV29-1; CDR3 protein: CSANGVRDTQYF; CDR3 DNA: TGCAGCGCGAACGGTGTTCGGGATACGCAGTATTTT
D gene: -; J gene: TRBJ1-1; clone size: -; V gene: TRBV2; CDR3 protein: CASTGTVGTEAFF; CDR3 DNA: TGTGCCAGCACTGGCACGGTGGGCACTGAAGCTTTCTTT
D gene: -; J gene: TRBJ1-5; clone size: -; V gene: TRBV6-1; CDR3 protein: CASSEALPWPQHF; CDR3 DNA: TGTGCCAGCAGTGAAGCGCTCCCCTGGCCCCAGCATTTT
D gene: TRBD2; J gene: TRBJ2-1; clone size: -; V gene: TRBV6-6; CDR3 protein: CASSGTNHLNEQFF; CDR3 DNA: TGTGCCAGCAGTGGGACTAACCACTTAAATGAGCAGTTCTTC
D gene: TRBD1; J gene: TRBJ2-7; clone size: -; V gene: TRBV11-1; CDR3 protein: CASSRDRSYEQYF; CDR3 DNA: TGTGCCAGCAGCCGGGACAGGTCCTACGAGCAGTACTTC
D gene: -; J gene: TRBJ1-6; clone size: -; V gene: TRBV6-5; CDR3 protein: CASSYSSQGRSPLHF; CDR3 DNA: TGTGCCAGCAGTTACTCGTCCCAGGGGCGGTCACCCCTCCACTTT
D gene: -; J gene: TRBJ2-7; clone size: -; V gene: TRBV27; CDR3 protein: CASSLGARFEQYF; CDR3 DNA: TGTGCCAGCAGTTTAGGGGCGAGGTTCGAGCAGTACTTC
D gene: TRBD2; J gene: TRBJ2-1; clone size: -; V gene: TRBV6-5; CDR3 protein: CASSSRSGRGYNEQFF; CDR3 DNA: TGTGCCAGCAGTTCGCGGAGCGGGAGAGGGTACAATGAGCAGTTCTTC
D gene: -; J gene: TRBJ1-1; clone size: -; V gene: TRBV11-2; CDR3 protein: CASSSTGVEAFF; CDR3 DNA: TGTGCCAGCAGCTCGACCGGGGTGGAAGCTTTCTTT
D gene: -; J gene: TRBJ1-3; clone size: few; V gene: TRBV19; CDR3 protein: CASSRTGSAGNTIYF; CDR3 DNA: TGTGCCAGTAGTAGGACTGGGAGTGCTGGAAACACCATATATTTT
D gene: TRBD1; J gene: TRBJ1-5; clone size: -; V gene: TRBV19; CDR3 protein: CASSRGQGAGQPQHF; CDR3 DNA: TGTGCCAGTAGTAGGGGACAGGGGGCCGGACAGCCCCAGCATTTT
D gene: TRBD2; J gene: TRBJ2-3; clone size: -; V gene: TRBV19; CDR3 protein: CATKTSGRTDTQYF; CDR3 DNA: TGTGCCACCAAGACTAGCGGGAGAACAGATACGCAGTATTTT
D gene: -; J gene: TRBJ1-5; clone size: -; V gene: TRBV11-2; CDR3 protein: CASSLDYGSNQPQHF; CDR3 DNA: TGTGCCAGCAGCTTAGATTACGGTAGCAATCAGCCCCAGCATTTT
D gene: TRBD2; J gene: TRBJ2-1; clone size: -; V gene: TRBV4-1; CDR3 protein: CASSQLAGAYNEQFF; CDR3 DNA: TGCGCCAGCAGCCAACTAGCGGGGGCTTACAATGAGCAGTTCTTC
D gene: -; J gene: TRBJ1-2; clone size: -; V gene: TRBV6-5; CDR3 protein: CASSYNGQGNGYTF; CDR3 DNA: TGTGCCAGCAGTTATAACGGGCAGGGGAATGGCTACACCTTC
D gene: TRBD1; J gene: TRBJ1-1; clone size: -; V gene: TRBV7-2; CDR3 protein: CASSLGSQGARGTEAFF; CDR3 DNA: TGTGCCAGCAGCTTGGGATCGCAGGGGGCCCGTGGCACTGAAGCTTTCTTT